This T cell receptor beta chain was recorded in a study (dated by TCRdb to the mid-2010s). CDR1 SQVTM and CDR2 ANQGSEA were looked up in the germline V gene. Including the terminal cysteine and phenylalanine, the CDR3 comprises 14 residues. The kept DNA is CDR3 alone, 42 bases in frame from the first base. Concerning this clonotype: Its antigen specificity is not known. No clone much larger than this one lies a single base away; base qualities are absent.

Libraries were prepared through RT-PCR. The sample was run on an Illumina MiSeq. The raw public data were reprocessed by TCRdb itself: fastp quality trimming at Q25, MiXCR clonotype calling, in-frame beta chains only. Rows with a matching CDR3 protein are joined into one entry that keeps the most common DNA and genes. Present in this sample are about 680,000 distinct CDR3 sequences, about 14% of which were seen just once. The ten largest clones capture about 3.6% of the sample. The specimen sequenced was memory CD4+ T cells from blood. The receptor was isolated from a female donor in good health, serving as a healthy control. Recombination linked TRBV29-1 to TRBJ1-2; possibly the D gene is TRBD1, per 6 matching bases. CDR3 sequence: CSTNRDLTNYGYTF. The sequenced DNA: TGCAGTACTAACAGGGATCTGACTAACTATGGCTACACCTTC.